The rows below give T cell receptor beta chains drawn from one sample of a study of kidney transplant recipient with SARS-CoV-2 infection. TCRdb recomputed calls from the reads with MiXCR, one row per CDR3 protein. The sample contains 200,000 to 300,000 distinct CDR3 sequences, less than 35% of which appear only once. The specimen comprised a blood sample, sampled at baseline and on approximately day 120 from a kidney transplant recipient. Receptors were obtained from a young adult male patient who had COVID-19 and was a kidney transplant recipient. Part of the T cell pool may stem from the graft donor. Both conserved end residues are part of each CDR3. The order of the fields is V gene, clone size, D gene, J gene, CDR3 protein, CDR3 DNA. D genes are given only for firm matches. Size is stated for part of the rows, as once, few or many counts, or as a class when the clone is expanded.

TRBV3-1	many	-	TRBJ2-1	CASSQDYLAHEQFF	TGTGCCAGCAGCCAAGATTACCTAGCGCATGAGCAGTTCTTC
TRBV20-1	-	-	TRBJ1-4	CSTSPHMNNEKLFF	TGCAGTACCTCCCCCCATATGAATAATGAAAAACTGTTTTTT
TRBV18	many	-	TRBJ2-7	CASSPPEGYSYEQYF	TGTGCCAGCTCACCACCGGAGGGTTACTCCTACGAGCAGTACTTC
TRBV7-8	many	-	TRBJ1-2	CASSMRVFTRKTYGYTF	TGTGCCAGCAGCATGAGAGTGTTTACCCGAAAGACCTATGGCTACACCTTC
TRBV6-5	many	-	TRBJ2-7	CAIPLDGHGGEQYF	TGTGCCATCCCGCTCGACGGACATGGGGGTGAGCAGTACTTC
TRBV7-8	many	TRBD1	TRBJ1-5	CASSKNRGGNQPQHF	TGTGCCAGCAGCAAGAACAGGGGCGGCAATCAGCCCCAGCATTTT
TRBV6-9	many	-	TRBJ1-2	CASSKNMPYGKTYGYTF	TGTGCCAGCAGTAAGAATATGCCTTACGGAAAGACCTATGGCTACACCTTC
TRBV4-1	-	-	TRBJ2-7	CASSQVGLGSDEQYF	TGCGCCAGCAGCCAGGTTGGCCTGGGCAGCGACGAGCAGTACTTC
TRBV3-1	many	-	TRBJ1-2	CASSGLTTLRKTYGYTF	TGTGCCAGCAGCGGATTAACCACCCTTCGAAAGACCTATGGCTACACCTTC
TRBV4-1	-	TRBD1	TRBJ1-1	CASSPTGTGGLDTEAFF	TGCGCTAGCAGCCCTACCGGGACAGGGGGCTTGGACACTGAAGCTTTCTTT
TRBV19	many	-	TRBJ1-1	CASSTGGGAGDTEAFF	TGTGCCAGTAGTACCGGCGGGGGCGCGGGAGACACTGAAGCTTTCTTT
TRBV4-1	-	-	TRBJ1-6	CASSQVSSGQFYNSPLHF	TGCGCCAGCAGCCAAGTTAGTTCGGGCCAGTTCTATAATTCACCCCTCCACTTT
TRBV14	many	TRBD1	TRBJ2-2	CASSQDINRGNTGELFF	TGTGCCAGCAGCCAAGATATAAACAGGGGGAACACCGGGGAGCTGTTTTTT
TRBV3-1	many	-	TRBJ1-1	CASSDGYPISIRTEAFF	TGTGCCAGCAGCGATGGTTATCCCATTTCAATTCGCACTGAAGCTTTCTTT
TRBV5-1	-	TRBD1	TRBJ2-2	CASVRGLNTGGLFF	TGCGCCAGCGTCAGGGGGCTGAACACCGGGGGGCTGTTTTTT
TRBV7-9	-	-	TRBJ1-6	CAGSLEAGNSPLHF	TGTGCCGGCAGCTTAGAGGCAGGAAATTCACCCCTCCACTTT
TRBV12-3/TRBV12-4	many	-	TRBJ2-7	CASRQGLYEQYF	TGTGCCAGCAGACAAGGACTTTACGAGCAGTACTTC
TRBV2	many	TRBD1	TRBJ1-1	CASRKGQGNTEAFF	TGTGCCAGCAGGAAGGGACAGGGAAACACTGAAGCTTTCTTT
TRBV20-1	many	-	TRBJ2-7	CSARDHQVAYEQYF	TGCAGTGCTAGAGATCATCAAGTAGCCTACGAGCAGTACTTC
TRBV12-2	many	-	TRBJ1-2	CASRRNSTPRKTYGYTF	TGTGCAAGTCGCAGAAACTCGACTCCACGAAAGACCTATGGCTACACCTTC
TRBV5-1	many	-	TRBJ1-4	CASRGDTYEKLFF	TGCGCCAGCAGGGGTGACACCTATGAAAAACTGTTTTTT
TRBV5-1	-	-	TRBJ1-4	CASSLGSDNEKLSF	TGCGCCAGCAGCTTGGGCAGTGATAATGAAAAACTGTCTTTT
TRBV7-3	many	-	TRBJ2-7	CASSLTGGGGDYEQYF	TGTGCCAGCAGCTTAACGGGCGGTGGGGGCGACTACGAGCAGTACTTC
TRBV18	many	-	TRBJ1-4	CASSPDSTNEKLFF	TGTGCCAGCTCACCGGACAGCACTAATGAAAAACTGTTTTTT
TRBV3-1	many	-	TRBJ2-5	CASSFLGPISFSETQYF	TGTGCCAGCAGCTTTTTGGGTCCCATTTCTTTCTCTGAGACCCAGTACTTC
TRBV5-5	many	-	TRBJ2-2	CASSRRTREAGELFF	TGTGCCAGCAGCCGGCGGACAAGGGAGGCCGGGGAGCTGTTTTTT
TRBV2	many	TRBD1	TRBJ1-2	CASSEGPLTGNLGYGYTF	TGTGCCAGCAGTGAGGGACCTTTGACAGGGAACCTTGGCTATGGCTACACCTTC
TRBV3-1	many	-	TRBJ1-2	CASSQDVAGGYTF	TGTGCCAGCAGCCAAGATGTCGCGGGAGGCTACACCTTC
TRBV24-1	many	-	TRBJ1-2	CATSSPTSTRKTYGYTF	TGTGCCACCAGTTCTCCGACTAGTACCAGAAAGACCTATGGCTACACCTTC
TRBV5-6	few	-	TRBJ1-2	CASNTRGGALGYTF	TGTGCCAGCAACACCCGGGGCGGTGCGTTAGGCTACACCTTC
TRBV20-1	many	-	TRBJ1-2	CSALGGLFRKTYGYTF	TGCAGTGCTTTGGGAGGGCTGTTTCGAAAGACCTATGGCTACACCTTC
TRBV2	many	-	TRBJ2-1	CASSPGALDVYNEQFF	TGTGCCAGCAGTCCGGGTGCACTAGACGTCTACAATGAGCAGTTCTTC
TRBV2	-	TRBD1	TRBJ1-5	CTSSEWGTGANRPQHF	TGTACCAGCAGTGAATGGGGGACAGGGGCAAATCGGCCCCAGCATTTT
TRBV6-2/TRBV6-3	many	-	TRBJ1-2	CASSKQGVHYGYTF	TGTGCCAGCAGTAAACAAGGGGTCCACTATGGCTACACCTTC
TRBV7-9	-	-	TRBJ2-1	CASSLWAGATEQFF	TGTGCCAGCAGCTTGTGGGCAGGGGCTACTGAGCAGTTCTTC
TRBV7-7	many	-	TRBJ1-2	CASSCTSKCRKTYGYTF	TGTGCCAGCAGCTGTACATCTAAGTGCCGAAAGACCTATGGCTACACCTTC
TRBV5-1	-	TRBD1	TRBJ1-5	CAGSPDRGRKPQHF	TGTGCCGGCAGCCCTGACAGGGGTCGCAAGCCCCAGCATTTT
TRBV7-9	many	-	TRBJ2-5	CASSLDWGETQYF	TGTGCCAGCAGCCTCGACTGGGGGGAGACCCAGTACTTC
TRBV3-1	many	-	TRBJ1-1	CASSRSRNTEAFF	TGTGCCAGCAGCCGGTCCCGAAACACTGAAGCTTTCTTT
TRBV4-1	many	TRBD1	TRBJ1-2	CASSQGQNYGYTF	TGCGCCAGCAGCCAGGGACAGAACTATGGCTACACCTTC
TRBV21-1	many	-	TRBJ2-3	CASSCRLATVMQDTQYF	TGTGCCAGCAGTTGCAGGTTAGCTACAGTCATGCAAGATACGCAGTATTTT
TRBV5-8	many	-	TRBJ1-2	CASHVSHPRKTYGYTF	TGTGCCAGCCACGTGTCTCATCCACGAAAGACCTATGGCTACACCTTC
TRBV7-2	many	TRBD2	TRBJ2-1	CASSLALAGVEQFF	TGTGCCAGCAGCTTAGCTCTAGCGGGCGTTGAGCAGTTCTTC
TRBV21-1	many	-	TRBJ1-2	CASSKAPGEWYGYTF	TGTGCCAGCAGCAAAGCGCCAGGGGAGTGGTATGGCTACACCTTC
TRBV18	many	-	TRBJ2-1	CASSPALGRSYNEQFF	TGTGCCAGCTCACCGGCTTTGGGCCGCTCCTACAATGAGCAGTTCTTC
TRBV20-1	many	TRBD2	TRBJ2-3	CSARDSGGFSGRTDTQYF	TGCAGTGCTAGAGATTCGGGAGGTTTTAGCGGACGCACAGATACGCAGTATTTT
TRBV20-1	-	-	TRBJ2-3	CSARTDTSTDTQYF	TGCAGTGCACGGACAGATACTAGCACAGATACGCAGTATTTT
TRBV6-4	-	-	TRBJ2-3	CASSDSFGYTQYF	TGTGCCAGCAGTGACTCTTTTGGTTATACGCAGTATTTT
TRBV13	many	TRBD1	TRBJ1-6	CASSLQGASYNSPLHF	TGTGCCAGCAGCCTACAGGGGGCCTCCTATAATTCACCCCTCCACTTT
TRBV20-1	few	-	TRBJ2-1	CSATTKGGLLDEQFF	TGCAGTGCTACCACCAAGGGGGGGCTCTTAGATGAGCAGTTCTTC
TRBV29-1	many	TRBD1	TRBJ1-2	CSVPNTGGYGYTF	TGCAGCGTCCCGAACACAGGGGGCTATGGCTACACCTTC
TRBV5-4	many	TRBD2	TRBJ2-3	CASSPDPTSDTDTQYF	TGTGCCAGCAGCCCGGATCCGACTAGCGACACAGATACGCAGTATTTT
TRBV10-1	many	-	TRBJ1-3	CASSEYRAGGDPKCPGDF	TGCGCCAGCAGTGAATATCGAGCAGGTGGGGACCCCAAGTGCCCTGGAGATTTT
TRBV11-3	many	-	TRBJ1-2	CASSQVSDLGKTYGYTF	TGTGCCAGCAGCCAAGTGAGCGATCTCGGAAAGACCTATGGCTACACCTTC